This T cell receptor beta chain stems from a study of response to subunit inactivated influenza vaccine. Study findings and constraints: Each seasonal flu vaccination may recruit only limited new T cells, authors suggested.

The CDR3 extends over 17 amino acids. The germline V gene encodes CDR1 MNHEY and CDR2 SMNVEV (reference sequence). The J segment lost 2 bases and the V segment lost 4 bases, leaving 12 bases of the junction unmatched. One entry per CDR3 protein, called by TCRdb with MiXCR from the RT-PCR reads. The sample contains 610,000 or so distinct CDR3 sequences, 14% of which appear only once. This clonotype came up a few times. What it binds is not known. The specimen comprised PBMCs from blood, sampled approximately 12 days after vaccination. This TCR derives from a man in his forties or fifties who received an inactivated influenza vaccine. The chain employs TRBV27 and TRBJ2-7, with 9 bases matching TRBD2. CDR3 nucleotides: TGTGCCAGCAGTTCTCTGGCGGGAGGGCCATTGGCCTACGAGCAGTACTTC. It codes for CASSSLAGGPLAYEQYF.